The rows below give T cell receptor beta chains drawn from one sample of a study of OX40 agonist ivuxolimab in advanced cancers. The assay was immunoSEQ multiplex PCR, and TCRdb's table has in-frame clones only and misses some. The sample holds 75,000 to 80,000 clones, around 83% seen once. Specimen: CD4+ or CD8+ T cells sorted from blood, collected in a trial of the OX40 agonist ivuxolimab. Every receptor here comes from an adult with an advanced solid tumor such as melanoma, head and neck, liver or kidney cancer. CDR3s include the opening cysteine and the closing phenylalanine or tryptophan. Each record gives: CDR3 length, D gene, clone size, V gene, J gene, CDR3 protein, CDR3 DNA. D genes are given only for firm matches. Expanded clones are given a class, and other clones once, few, many or no size at all.

16	-	-	TRBV5-1	TRBJ2-5	CASSFMVGGGQETQYF	TGCGCCAGCAGCTTTATGGTCGGAGGAGGGCAAGAGACCCAGTACTTC
15	TRBD2	-	TRBV27	TRBJ2-1	CASSLASGLSNEQFF	TGTGCCAGCAGTTTAGCTAGCGGGCTCTCCAATGAGCAGTTCTTC
14	-	once	TRBV5-1	TRBJ2-7	CASSEERSIYEQYF	TGCGCCAGCAGTGAGGAGAGGTCGATCTACGAGCAGTACTTC
15	-	-	TRBV7-9	TRBJ1-2	CASSLAEGGENGYTF	TGTGCCAGCAGCTTAGCAGAAGGGGGAGAGAATGGCTACACCTTC
16	TRBD2	-	TRBV7-6	TRBJ2-2	CASSPRTSGRTGELFF	TGTGCCAGCAGCCCCCGGACTAGCGGGAGAACCGGGGAGCTGTTTTTT
13	TRBD1	-	TRBV19	TRBJ2-7	CASNRGLNYEQYF	TGTGCCTCAAACAGGGGGCTAAACTACGAGCAGTACTTC
16	-	-	TRBV5-1	TRBJ2-3	CASSLLGGMSTDTQYF	TGCGCCAGCAGTCTCCTTGGCGGGATGAGCACAGATACGCAGTATTTT
13	-	-	TRBV19	TRBJ1-5	CASSFSGGQPQHF	TGTGCCAGTAGTTTTAGTGGCGGTCAGCCCCAGCATTTT
13	-	-	TRBV7-2	TRBJ2-7	CASSQGVSYEQYF	TGTGCCAGCAGCCAAGGGGTTTCCTACGAGCAGTACTTC
13	-	-	TRBV6-1	TRBJ2-7	CASSDSGSYEQYF	TGTGCCAGCAGTGATTCGGGTTCCTACGAGCAGTACTTC
12	-	-	TRBV21-1	TRBJ2-7	CARLAFGNEQYF	TGTGCCAGGCTAGCATTCGGAAACGAGCAGTACTTC
20	TRBD1	-	TRBV18	TRBJ2-3	CASSPPGLPLFGTGIDTQYF	TGTGCCAGCTCACCACCTGGACTCCCTTTGTTTGGGACAGGGATAGATACGCAGTATTTT
18	TRBD2	-	TRBV9	TRBJ2-1	CASSVGSGSGRFYNEQFF	TGTGCCAGCAGCGTAGGATCGGGTAGCGGGAGGTTCTACAATGAGCAGTTCTTC
11	-	-	TRBV6-5	TRBJ2-7	CASSSNYEQYF	TGTGCCAGCAGTAGCAACTACGAGCAGTACTTC
18	TRBD2	-	TRBV6-1	TRBJ2-5	CASSERPRLAGGRETQYF	TGTGCCAGCAGTGAACGACCCAGGCTAGCGGGGGGTCGGGAGACCCAGTACTTC
15	-	-	TRBV4-3	TRBJ2-7	CASSQVRQGTSEQYF	TGCGCCAGCAGCCAAGTCAGGCAGGGGACTTCCGAGCAGTACTTC
13	TRBD2	-	TRBV6-6	TRBJ2-7	CASSGGGDREQYF	TGTGCCAGCAGTGGGGGAGGGGACCGCGAGCAGTACTTC
15	TRBD2	-	TRBV2	TRBJ2-5	CASTPGAGGLETQYF	TGTGCCAGCACTCCTGGAGCGGGGGGGCTGGAGACCCAGTACTTC
14	TRBD1	few	TRBV2	TRBJ1-5	CASSRGQVNQPQHF	TGTGCCAGCAGCCGCGGACAGGTCAATCAGCCCCAGCATTTT
15	-	few	TRBV5-8	TRBJ2-1	CASSLRGNYYNEQFF	TGTGCCAGCAGCTTGAGGGGAAACTATTACAATGAGCAGTTCTTC
15	-	once	TRBV9	TRBJ2-1	CASSLTDSRGNEQFF	TGTGCCAGCAGCCTTACGGACAGCCGGGGCAATGAGCAGTTCTTC
16	TRBD1	-	TRBV6-6	TRBJ1-3	CASSYSGQGAGNTIYF	TGTGCCAGCAGTTACTCGGGACAGGGGGCTGGAAACACCATATATTTT
11	-	-	TRBV5-1	TRBJ1-4	CASSLDSKLFF	TGCGCCAGCAGCTTGGATTCGAAACTGTTTTTT
13	-	-	TRBV6-1	TRBJ1-1	CASRRVVNTEAFF	TGTGCCAGCAGGAGGGTAGTGAACACTGAAGCTTTCTTT
16	TRBD2	-	TRBV7-2	TRBJ2-5	CASSFSLAGGLETQYF	TGTGCCAGCAGCTTCAGCCTAGCGGGAGGGCTAGAGACCCAGTACTTC
15	-	-	TRBV5-1	TRBJ1-3	CASSPRGGTGNTIYF	TGCGCCAGCAGCCCGCGCGGGGGCACTGGAAACACCATATATTTT
16	TRBD1	-	TRBV15	TRBJ2-4	CATSRQGESAKNIQYF	TGTGCCACCAGCAGACAGGGGGAATCTGCCAAAAACATTCAGTACTTC
14	-	-	TRBV5-1	TRBJ2-3	CASSSSTGPDTQYF	TGCGCCAGCAGCTCCTCCACAGGGCCAGATACGCAGTATTTT
17	-	-	TRBV4-1	TRBJ2-1	CASSQDRGTSSYNEQFF	TGCGCCAGCAGCCAAGATCGGGGCACGAGCTCCTACAATGAGCAGTTCTTC
15	-	-	TRBV29-1	TRBJ2-5	CSVELATGHQETQYF	TGCAGCGTTGAACTAGCGACAGGGCATCAAGAGACCCAGTACTTC
13	-	-	TRBV10-3	TRBJ2-3	CAINQGFTDTQYF	TGTGCCATCAATCAGGGATTCACAGATACGCAGTATTTT
13	-	-	TRBV5-1	TRBJ2-1	CASSAGTYGEQFF	TGCGCCAGCAGCGCCGGGACGTATGGTGAGCAGTTCTTC
16	-	-	TRBV11-3	TRBJ1-4	CASSSRWGSTNEKLFF	TGTGCCAGCAGCTCGAGATGGGGTTCAACTAATGAAAAACTGTTTTTT
13	-	-	TRBV7-2	TRBJ1-2	CASSLRREYGYTF	TGTGCCAGCAGCCTTCGTAGGGAGTACGGCTACACCTTC
15	-	-	TRBV7-2	TRBJ2-7	CASSLALGFNYEQYF	TGTGCCAGCAGCTTAGCGCTCGGGTTTAACTACGAGCAGTACTTC
14	TRBD2	-	TRBV9	TRBJ2-1	CASSLAGAGNEQFF	TGTGCCAGCAGCCTAGCGGGAGCAGGCAATGAGCAGTTCTTC
15	TRBD1	-	TRBV2	TRBJ2-3	CASSEQGASTDTQYF	TGTGCCAGCAGTGAGCAGGGGGCCAGCACAGATACGCAGTATTTT
12	TRBD1	-	TRBV19	TRBJ2-3	CASSRGRGNTYF	TGTGCCAGTAGTCGGGGCAGGGGGAACACGTATTTT
14	-	-	TRBV19	TRBJ1-3	CASLPWASGNTIYF	TGTGCCAGCCTGCCGTGGGCATCTGGAAACACCATATATTTT
13	-	-	TRBV7-9	TRBJ2-7	CASSLREGHEQYF	TGTGCCAGCAGCTTAAGAGAAGGCCACGAGCAGTACTTC
13	-	-	TRBV2	TRBJ2-5	CASRPNPQETQYF	TGTGCCAGCAGGCCCAATCCACAAGAGACCCAGTACTTC
12	-	-	TRBV5-1	TRBJ2-7	CASSLGTDEQYF	TGCGCCAGCAGCTTGGGGACAGACGAGCAGTACTTC
13	-	-	TRBV9	TRBJ2-3	CASHRLSTDTQYF	TGTGCCAGCCATCGACTGTCCACAGATACGCAGTATTTT
13	-	-	TRBV11-2	TRBJ1-5	CASSLTYNQPQHF	TGTGCCAGCAGCTTAACGTACAATCAGCCCCAGCATTTT
13	-	-	TRBV5-1	TRBJ2-3	CASSFDSTDTQYF	TGCGCCAGCAGCTTCGACTCCACAGATACGCAGTATTTT